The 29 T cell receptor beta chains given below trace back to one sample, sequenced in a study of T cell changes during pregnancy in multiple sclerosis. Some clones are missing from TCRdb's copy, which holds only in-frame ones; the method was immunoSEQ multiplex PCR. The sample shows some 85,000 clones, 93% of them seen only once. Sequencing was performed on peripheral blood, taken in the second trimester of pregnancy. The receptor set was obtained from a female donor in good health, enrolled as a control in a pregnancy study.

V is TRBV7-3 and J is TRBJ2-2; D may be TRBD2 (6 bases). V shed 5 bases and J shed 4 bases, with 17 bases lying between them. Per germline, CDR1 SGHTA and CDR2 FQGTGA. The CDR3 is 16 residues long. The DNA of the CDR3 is TGTGCCAGCAGCCCGACCATCGGGGGTGGCACCGGGGAGCTGTTTTTT. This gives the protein CASSPTIGGGTGELFF.

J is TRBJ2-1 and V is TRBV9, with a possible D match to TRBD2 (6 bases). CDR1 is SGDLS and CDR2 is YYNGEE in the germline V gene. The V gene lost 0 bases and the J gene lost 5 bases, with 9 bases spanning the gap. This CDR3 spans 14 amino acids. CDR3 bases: TGTGCCAGCAGCGTAGACGGGAGAGACAATGAGCAGTTCTTC. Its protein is CASSVDGRDNEQFF.

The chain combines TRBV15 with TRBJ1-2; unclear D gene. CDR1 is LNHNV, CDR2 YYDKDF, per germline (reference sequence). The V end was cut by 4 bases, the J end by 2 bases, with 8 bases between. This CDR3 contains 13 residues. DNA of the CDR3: TGTGCCACCAGCAAGAACAGAAACTATGGCTACACCTTC. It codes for CATSKNRNYGYTF.

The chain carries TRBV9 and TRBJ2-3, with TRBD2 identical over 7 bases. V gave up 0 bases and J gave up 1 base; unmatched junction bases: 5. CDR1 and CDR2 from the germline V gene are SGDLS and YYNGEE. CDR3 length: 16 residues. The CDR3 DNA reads TGTGCCAGCAGCGTAGTCTCAGGGAGGGGCACAGATACGCAGTATTTT. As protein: CASSVVSGRGTDTQYF.

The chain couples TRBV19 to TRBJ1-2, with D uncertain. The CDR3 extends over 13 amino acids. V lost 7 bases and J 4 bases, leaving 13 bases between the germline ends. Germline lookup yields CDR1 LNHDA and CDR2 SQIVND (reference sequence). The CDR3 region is CASNWGETYGYTF. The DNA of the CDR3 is TGTGCCAGTAATTGGGGAGAAACCTATGGCTACACCTTC.

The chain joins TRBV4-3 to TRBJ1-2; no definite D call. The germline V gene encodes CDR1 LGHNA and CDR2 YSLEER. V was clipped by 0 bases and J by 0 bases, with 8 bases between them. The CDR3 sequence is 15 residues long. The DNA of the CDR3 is TGCGCCAGCAGCCAAGATGTCCGAGCTAACTATGGCTACACCTTC. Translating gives CASSQDVRANYGYTF.

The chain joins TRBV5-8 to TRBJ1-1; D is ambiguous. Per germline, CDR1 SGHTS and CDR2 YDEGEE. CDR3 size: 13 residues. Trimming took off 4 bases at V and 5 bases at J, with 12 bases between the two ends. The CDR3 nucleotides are TGTGCCAGCAGCCTTTGGAGGGATACTGAAGCTTTCTTT. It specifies CASSLWRDTEAFF.

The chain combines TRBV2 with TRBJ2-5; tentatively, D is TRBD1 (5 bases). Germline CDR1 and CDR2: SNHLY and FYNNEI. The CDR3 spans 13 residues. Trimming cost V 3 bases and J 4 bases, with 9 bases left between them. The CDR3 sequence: CASSDRAGETQYF. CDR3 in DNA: TGTGCCAGCAGTGACAGGGCTGGAGAGACCCAGTACTTC.

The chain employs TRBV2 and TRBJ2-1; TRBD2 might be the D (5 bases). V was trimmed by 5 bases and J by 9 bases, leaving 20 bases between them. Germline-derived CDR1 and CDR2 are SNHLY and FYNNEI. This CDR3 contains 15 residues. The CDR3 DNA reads TGTGCCAGCAGTTTAGGACCCGCCGGGGTGTTTGAGCAGTTCTTC. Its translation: CASSLGPAGVFEQFF.

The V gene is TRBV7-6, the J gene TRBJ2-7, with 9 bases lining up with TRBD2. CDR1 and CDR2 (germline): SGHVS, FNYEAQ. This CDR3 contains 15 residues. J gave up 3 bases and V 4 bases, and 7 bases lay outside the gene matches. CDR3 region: CASSSATSGNYEQYF. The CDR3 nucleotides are TGTGCCAGCAGCTCGGCGACTAGCGGAAACTACGAGCAGTACTTC.

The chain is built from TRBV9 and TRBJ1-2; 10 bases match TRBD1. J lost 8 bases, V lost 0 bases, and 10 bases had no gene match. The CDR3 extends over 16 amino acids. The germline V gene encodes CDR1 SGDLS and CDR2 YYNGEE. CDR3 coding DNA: TGTGCCAGCAGCGTAGAGGTACACGGGACAGGGGACGGCTACACCTTC. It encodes CASSVEVHGTGDGYTF.

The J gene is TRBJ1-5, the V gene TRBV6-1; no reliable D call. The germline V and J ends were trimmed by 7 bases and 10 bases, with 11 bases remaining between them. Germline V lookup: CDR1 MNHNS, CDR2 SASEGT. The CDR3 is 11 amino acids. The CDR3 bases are TGTGCCAGCAAGTCCGGGTTTCCCCAGCATTTT. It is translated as CASKSGFPQHF.

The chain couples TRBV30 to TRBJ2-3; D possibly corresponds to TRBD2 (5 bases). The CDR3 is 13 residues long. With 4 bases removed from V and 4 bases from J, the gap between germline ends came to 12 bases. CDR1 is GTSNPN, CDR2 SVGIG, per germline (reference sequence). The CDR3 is CAWNVGRADTQYF. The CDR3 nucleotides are TGTGCCTGGAACGTGGGGAGAGCAGATACGCAGTATTTT.

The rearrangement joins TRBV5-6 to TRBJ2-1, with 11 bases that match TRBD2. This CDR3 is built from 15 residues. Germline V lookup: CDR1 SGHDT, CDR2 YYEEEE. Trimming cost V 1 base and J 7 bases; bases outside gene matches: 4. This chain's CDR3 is CASSLTSGGDNEQFF. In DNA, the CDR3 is TGTGCCAGCAGCTTGACTAGCGGGGGTGATAATGAGCAGTTCTTC.

CDR3: CASSIRREEDTGELFF. The CDR3 DNA reads TGTGCCAGTAGCATTCGCAGGGAAGAGGACACCGGGGAGCTGTTTTTT. This chain uses TRBV19 with TRBJ2-2, with D possibly matching TRBD1 (5 bases). CDR1 and CDR2 (germline): LNHDA, SQIVND (reference sequence). The V end was cut by 6 bases, the J end by 3 bases, with 17 bases between. The CDR3 contains 16 residues.

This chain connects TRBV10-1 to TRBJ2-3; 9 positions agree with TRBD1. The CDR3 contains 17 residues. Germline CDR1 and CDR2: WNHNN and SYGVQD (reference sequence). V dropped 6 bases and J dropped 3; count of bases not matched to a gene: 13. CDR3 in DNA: TGCGCCAGCAGCACAGAAAAGGACAGGGGAGGGACAGATACGCAGTATTTT. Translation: CASSTEKDRGGTDTQYF.

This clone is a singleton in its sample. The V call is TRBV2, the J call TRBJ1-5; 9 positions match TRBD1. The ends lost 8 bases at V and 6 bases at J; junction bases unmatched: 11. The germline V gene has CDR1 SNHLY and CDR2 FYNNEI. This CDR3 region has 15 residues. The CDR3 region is CASRKGTGNVQPQHF. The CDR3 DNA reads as TGTGCCAGCCGTAAGGGGACAGGGAACGTTCAGCCCCAGCATTTT.

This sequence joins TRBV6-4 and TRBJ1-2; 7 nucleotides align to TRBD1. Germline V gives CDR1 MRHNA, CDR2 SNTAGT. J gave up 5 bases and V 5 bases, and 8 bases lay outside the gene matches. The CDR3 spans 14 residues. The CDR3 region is CASSKQGTGYGYTF. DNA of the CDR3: TGTGCCAGCAGTAAACAGGGGACGGGGTATGGCTACACCTTC.

In DNA, the CDR3 is TGTGCCAGCAGTGATGTGGCCTCCAACACTGAAGCTTTCTTT. This gives the protein CASSDVASNTEAFF. V is TRBV2 and J is TRBJ1-1; the D is unclear. This CDR3 region has 14 residues. CDR1 and CDR2 from the germline V gene are SNHLY and FYNNEI. V was pared by 3 bases and J by 2 bases, with 10 bases between.

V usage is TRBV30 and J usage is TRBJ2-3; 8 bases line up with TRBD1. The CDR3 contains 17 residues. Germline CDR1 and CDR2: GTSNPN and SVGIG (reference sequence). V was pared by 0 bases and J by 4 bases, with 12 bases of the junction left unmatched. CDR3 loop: CAWSVPIRKQGADTQYF. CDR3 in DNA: TGTGCCTGGAGTGTACCTATTCGAAAACAGGGGGCAGATACGCAGTATTTT.

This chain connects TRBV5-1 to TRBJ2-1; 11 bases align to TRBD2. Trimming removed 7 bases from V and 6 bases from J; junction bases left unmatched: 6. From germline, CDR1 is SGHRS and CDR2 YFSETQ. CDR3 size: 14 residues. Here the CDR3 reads CASAPGLAVNEQFF. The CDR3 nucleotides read TGCGCCAGCGCCCCGGGACTAGCGGTCAATGAGCAGTTCTTC. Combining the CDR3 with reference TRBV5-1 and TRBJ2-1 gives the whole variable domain KAGVTQTPRYLIKTRGQQVTLSCSPISGHRSVSWYQQTPGQGLQFLFEYFSETQRNKGNFPGRFSGRQFSNSRSEMNVSTLELGDSALYLCASAPGLAVNEQFFGPGTRLTVL.

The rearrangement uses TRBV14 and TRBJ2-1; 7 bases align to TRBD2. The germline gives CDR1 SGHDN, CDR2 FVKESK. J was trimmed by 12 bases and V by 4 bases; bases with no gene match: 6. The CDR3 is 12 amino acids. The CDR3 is CASSPGGNRQFF. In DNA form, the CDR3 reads TGTGCCAGCAGCCCCGGGGGGAATCGGCAGTTCTTC.

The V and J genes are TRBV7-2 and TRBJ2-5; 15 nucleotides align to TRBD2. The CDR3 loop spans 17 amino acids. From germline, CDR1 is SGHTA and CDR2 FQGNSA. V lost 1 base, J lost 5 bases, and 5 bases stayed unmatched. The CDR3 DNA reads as TGTGCCAGCAGCTTAGTTGGGACTAGCGGGGGGCTGGAGACCCAGTACTTC. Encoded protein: CASSLVGTSGGLETQYF.

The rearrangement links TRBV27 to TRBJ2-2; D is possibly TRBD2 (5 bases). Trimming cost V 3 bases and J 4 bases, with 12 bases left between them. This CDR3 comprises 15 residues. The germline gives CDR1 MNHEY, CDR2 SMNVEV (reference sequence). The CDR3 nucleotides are TGTGCCAGCAGTTTGTTGTCGGGGTTCACCGGGGAGCTGTTTTTT. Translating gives CASSLLSGFTGELFF.

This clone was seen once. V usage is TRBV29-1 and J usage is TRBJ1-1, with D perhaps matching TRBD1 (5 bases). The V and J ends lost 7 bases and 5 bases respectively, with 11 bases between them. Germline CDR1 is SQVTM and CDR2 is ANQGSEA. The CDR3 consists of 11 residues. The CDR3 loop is CSGEKGTEAFF. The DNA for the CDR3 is TGCAGCGGAGAAAAGGGGACTGAAGCTTTCTTT.

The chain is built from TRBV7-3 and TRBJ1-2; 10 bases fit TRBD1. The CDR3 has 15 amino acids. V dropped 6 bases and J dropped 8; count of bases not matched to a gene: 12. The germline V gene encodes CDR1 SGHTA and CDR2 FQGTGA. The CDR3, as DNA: TGTGCCAGCAGTTCGACCACCGGGACAGGGGAAGGCTACACCTTC. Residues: CASSSTTGTGEGYTF. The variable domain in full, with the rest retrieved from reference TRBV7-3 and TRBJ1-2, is GAGVSQTPSNKVTEKGKYVELRCDPISGHTALYWYRQSLGQGPEFLIYFQGTGAADDSGLPNDRFFAVRPEGSVSTLKIQRTERGDSAVYLCASSSTTGTGEGYTFGSGTRLTVV.

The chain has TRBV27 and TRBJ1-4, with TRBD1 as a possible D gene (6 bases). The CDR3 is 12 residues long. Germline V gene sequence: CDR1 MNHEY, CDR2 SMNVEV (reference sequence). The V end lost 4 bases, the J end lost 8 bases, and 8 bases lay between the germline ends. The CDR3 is CASSSTGEKLFF. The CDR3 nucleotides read TGTGCCAGCAGTTCAACAGGGGAAAAACTGTTTTTT.

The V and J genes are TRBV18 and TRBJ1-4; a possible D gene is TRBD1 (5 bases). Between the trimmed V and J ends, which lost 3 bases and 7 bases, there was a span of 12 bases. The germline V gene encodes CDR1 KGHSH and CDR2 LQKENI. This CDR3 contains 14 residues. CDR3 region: CASSPPGGAEKLFF. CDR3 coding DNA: TGTGCCAGCTCACCTCCGGGGGGTGCTGAAAAACTGTTTTTT.

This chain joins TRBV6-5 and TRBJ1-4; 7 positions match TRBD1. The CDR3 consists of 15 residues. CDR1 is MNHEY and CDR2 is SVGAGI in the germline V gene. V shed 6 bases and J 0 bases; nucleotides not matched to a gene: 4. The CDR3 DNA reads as TGTGCCAGCAGCCCTGGGACAGCAACTAATGAAAAACTGTTTTTT. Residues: CASSPGTATNEKLFF.